This T cell receptor (beta chain) was found in a study of T-cell reconstitution after alpha-beta-depleted transplantation in children. TCRbeta library preparation incorporated unique molecular identifiers. MiXCR, run by TCRdb on the PCR reads, gives a single entry per CDR3 protein. The data show 450,000 to 700,000 distinct CDR3 sequences, with over 25% seen just once and approximately 39% held by the top ten. Trimming removed 9 bases from V and 3 bases from J; junction bases left unmatched: 5. In germline, CDR1 is LNHDA, CDR2 SQIVND (reference sequence). This CDR3 contains 14 residues. There are a few counts of this clonotype.

The chain recombines TRBV19 with TRBJ1-4; 9 bases agree with TRBD1. The source was PBMCs, collected before TCRalphabeta/CD19-depleted stem cell transplant. This clonotype was obtained from a boy in the first two years of life with Wiskott-Aldrich syndrome, due to receive a stem cell transplant. CDR3 sequence (DNA): TGTGCCAGGCCCTACAGGGGGCCTAATGAAAAACTGTTTTTT. The encoded protein is CARPYRGPNEKLFF.